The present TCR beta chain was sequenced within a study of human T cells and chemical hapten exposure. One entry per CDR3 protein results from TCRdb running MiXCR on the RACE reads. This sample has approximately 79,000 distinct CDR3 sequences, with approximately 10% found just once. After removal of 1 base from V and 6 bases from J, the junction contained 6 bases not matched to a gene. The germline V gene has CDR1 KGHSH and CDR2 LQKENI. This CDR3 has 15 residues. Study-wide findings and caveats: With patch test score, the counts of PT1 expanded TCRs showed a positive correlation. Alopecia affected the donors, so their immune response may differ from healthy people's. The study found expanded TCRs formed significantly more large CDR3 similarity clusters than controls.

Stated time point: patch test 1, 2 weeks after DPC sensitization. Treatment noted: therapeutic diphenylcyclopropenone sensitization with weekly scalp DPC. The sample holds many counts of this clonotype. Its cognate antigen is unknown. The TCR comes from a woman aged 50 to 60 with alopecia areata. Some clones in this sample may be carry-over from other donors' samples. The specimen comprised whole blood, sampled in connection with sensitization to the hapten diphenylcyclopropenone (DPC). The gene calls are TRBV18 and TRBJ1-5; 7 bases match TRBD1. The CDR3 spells CASSPQEGAGQPQHF. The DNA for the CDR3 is TGTGCCAGCTCACCACAAGAGGGGGCAGGTCAGCCCCAGCATTTT.